This TCR beta chain is from a study of OX40 agonist ivuxolimab in advanced cancers. Study-level background: An agonistic anti-OX40 (CD134) antibody, ivuxolimab, was used to treat the patients. Study results and limitations: Averaging showed that CD8+ T cells had more expanded clones than CD4+ did.

Measured with immunoSEQ multiplex PCR; TCRdb has only the in-frame clones, and not every one. The table has 70,000 to 85,000 clones, 94% seen once. V lost 7 bases, J lost 2 bases, and 18 bases lay in between. The CDR3 is 16 residues long. Germline CDR1 SNHLY, CDR2 FYNNEI. With regard to this clone: Its antigen is not known.

V gene TRBV2 combines with J gene TRBJ2-1, with TRBD2 as a possible D gene (6 bases). The sequence was obtained from an adult with an advanced solid tumor such as melanoma, head and neck, liver or kidney cancer. The specimen was CD4+ or CD8+ T cells sorted from blood, collected in a trial of the OX40 agonist ivuxolimab. This chain's CDR3 is CASTRRWTMPYNEQFF. Here the CDR3 DNA reads TGTGCCAGCACCCGAAGATGGACTATGCCCTACAATGAGCAGTTCTTC.